These 12 T cell receptor beta chains came from one sample sequenced in a study of blood T cells in healthy people across ages. Alongside a J-beta primer mix, a sample-barcoded 5' primer served in a second PCR lasting about 7 to 11 cycles. TCRdb recomputed calls from the 5' RACE reads with MiXCR, one row per CDR3 protein. The sample holds 1.5 million to 2 million distinct CDR3 sequences, under 30% seen once. The sample consisted of blood. These receptors were collected from a woman in her twenties or thirties in good health.

In its sample, this clonotype was seen a few times. CDR3 in amino acids: CASSHRGDTGELFF. For the CDR3, the DNA is TGTGCCAGCAGTCACAGGGGCGACACCGGGGAGCTGTTTTTT. The rearrangement links TRBV6-5 to TRBJ2-2; 7 positions match TRBD1. J was trimmed by 3 bases and V by 5 bases; bases with no gene match: 3. The CDR3 has 14 residues. Germline V gene lookup returns CDR1 MNHEY and CDR2 SVGAGI.

This clonotype was seen a handful of times. The CDR3: CASSPLAAREQFF. The DNA for the CDR3 is TGTGCCAGCAGCCCTCTAGCCGCACGGGAGCAGTTCTTC. The gene calls are TRBV3-1 and TRBJ2-1; perhaps TRBD2 as D (5 bases). The CDR3 runs 13 residues. Germline V CDR1 and CDR2: LGHDT, YNNKEL (reference sequence). Trimming removed 4 bases from V and 10 bases from J, with 14 bases in between.

The J gene is TRBJ2-7, the V gene TRBV6-1; no reliable D call. Per germline, CDR1 MNHNS and CDR2 SASEGT. The CDR3 consists of 15 residues. The V end lost 0 bases, the J end lost 3 bases, and 12 bases lay between the germline ends. The DNA for the CDR3 is TGTGCCAGCAGTGAAGCGCTTACACCATACTACGAGCAGTACTTC. Translation gives CASSEALTPYYEQYF.

A single count supports this clonotype. This chain uses TRBV7-2 with TRBJ1-1; a weak D match, TRBD1 (5 bases). This CDR3 has 15 amino acids. Trimming took 5 bases from V and 1 from J, leaving 14 bases between them. The germline V gene has CDR1 SGHTA and CDR2 FQGNSA. CDR3 DNA sequence: TGTGCCAGCAGCCCTTCCAAGGGGCGGAACACTGAAGCTTTCTTT. The encoded protein is CASSPSKGRNTEAFF.

This sequence joins TRBV14 and TRBJ2-7; D ambiguous. The CDR3 has 13 amino acids. The V gene lost 4 bases and the J gene lost 5 bases, with 12 bases spanning the gap. The germline gives CDR1 SGHDN, CDR2 FVKESK. CDR3 protein: CASSRTEHHEQYF. The CDR3 DNA follows: TGTGCCAGCAGCCGAACAGAGCACCACGAGCAGTACTTC.

This chain uses TRBV5-1 with TRBJ2-5; TRBD1 agrees at 7 bases. The CDR3 extends over 14 amino acids. V shed 0 bases and J 6 bases; nucleotides not matched to a gene: 5. Looked up from germline, CDR1 is SGHRS and CDR2 is YFSETQ. The CDR3, as DNA: TGCGCCAGCAGCTTGGAGGGGGCTCAAAAGACCCAGTACTTC. It specifies CASSLEGAQKTQYF.

The gene calls are TRBV2 and TRBJ2-2, with 10 positions matching TRBD2. After removal of 4 bases from V and 3 bases from J, the junction contained 2 bases not matched to a gene. The CDR3 runs 15 residues. Looked up from germline, CDR1 is SNHLY and CDR2 is FYNNEI. The CDR3 DNA reads as TGTGCCAGCAGTGCCCTAGCGGGGGACACCGGGGAGCTGTTTTTT. This gives the protein CASSALAGDTGELFF.

This clonotype was recorded a few times. The rearrangement links TRBV27 to TRBJ2-1; the D is unclear. This CDR3 has 14 residues. Germline-derived CDR1 and CDR2 are MNHEY and SMNVEV (reference sequence). V was cut by 5 bases and J by 1 base, with 9 bases left in between. This CDR3 is CASSPTYSYNEQFF. The CDR3 DNA sequence: TGTGCCAGCAGTCCCACTTATTCCTACAATGAGCAGTTCTTC.

Regarding this clonotype: A much bigger clone sits one base away, suggesting this may be a read error. The V and J genes are TRBV4-1 and TRBJ2-6, with D maybe TRBD1 (8 bases). The CDR3 contains 18 residues. The germline V gene has CDR1 MGHRA and CDR2 YSYEKL. The CDR3 reads CAISQSTGGATGANVLTF. The CDR3, as DNA: TGCGCCATCAGCCAATCAACAGGGGGGGCCACTGGGGCCAACGTCCTGACTTTC.

This chain links TRBV5-1 with TRBJ1-4; D uncertain. Trimming shortened V by 0 bases and J by 9 bases, and 9 bases separated the two germline ends. This CDR3 has 13 amino acids. Germline CDR1 SGHRS, CDR2 YFSETQ. The CDR3 reads CASSLGNRQKLFF. Written as DNA, the CDR3 is TGCGCCAGCAGCTTGGGGAATAGGCAAAAACTGTTTTTT.

This clonotype was seen only a few times. The chain is built from TRBV5-1 and TRBJ1-4, with D unresolved. Trimming removed 2 bases at V and 3 bases at J, with 8 bases between. This CDR3 has 14 amino acids. CDR1 is SGHRS and CDR2 is YFSETQ in the germline V gene. DNA of the CDR3: TGCGCCAGCAGCTTCGGGCAGGCTAATGAAAAACTGTTTTTT. Protein sequence: CASSFGQANEKLFF.

This clonotype has only a few counts. The junction differs from germline at one of its ends, possibly a read error. The rearrangement joins TRBV5-8 to TRBJ2-5; 8 bases map to TRBD1. Germline-derived CDR1 and CDR2 are SGHTS and YDEGEE. CDR3 length equals 15 residues. CDR3 DNA: TGTCCCAGCAGCCACGAGACAGGGGCGTGGGAGACCCAGTACTTC. It is translated as CPSSHETGAWETQYF.